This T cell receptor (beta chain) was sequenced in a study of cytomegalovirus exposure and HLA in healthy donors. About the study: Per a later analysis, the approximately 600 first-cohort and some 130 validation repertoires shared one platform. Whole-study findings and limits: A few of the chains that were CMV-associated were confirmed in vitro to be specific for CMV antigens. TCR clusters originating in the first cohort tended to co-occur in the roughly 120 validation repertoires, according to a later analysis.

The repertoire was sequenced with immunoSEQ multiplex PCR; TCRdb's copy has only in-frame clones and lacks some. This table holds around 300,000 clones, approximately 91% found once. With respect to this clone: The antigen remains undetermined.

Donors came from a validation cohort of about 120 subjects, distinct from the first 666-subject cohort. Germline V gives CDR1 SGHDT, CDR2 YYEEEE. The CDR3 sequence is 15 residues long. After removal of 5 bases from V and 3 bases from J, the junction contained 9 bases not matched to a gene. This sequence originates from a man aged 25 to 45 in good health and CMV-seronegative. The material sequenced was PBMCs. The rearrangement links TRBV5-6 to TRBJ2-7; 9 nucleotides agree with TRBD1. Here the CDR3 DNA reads TGTGCCAGCAGAGACCGGGACAGGGAGATCTACGAGCAGTACTTC. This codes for CASRDRDREIYEQYF.